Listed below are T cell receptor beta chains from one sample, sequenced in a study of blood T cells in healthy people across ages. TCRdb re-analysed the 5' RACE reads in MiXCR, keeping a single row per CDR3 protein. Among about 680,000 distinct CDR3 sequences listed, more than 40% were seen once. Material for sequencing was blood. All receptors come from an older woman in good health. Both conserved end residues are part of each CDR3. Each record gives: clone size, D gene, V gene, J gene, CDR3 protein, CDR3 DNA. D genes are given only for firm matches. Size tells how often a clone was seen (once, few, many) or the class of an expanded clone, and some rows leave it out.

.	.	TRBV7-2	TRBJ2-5	CASSFDSSLTETQYF	TGTGCCAGCAGCTTTGACTCTTCCCTAACAGAGACCCAGTACTTC
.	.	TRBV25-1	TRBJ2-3	CASSEGPRCTSTDTQYF	TGTGCCAGCAGTGAAGGCCCCCGCTGTACTAGCACAGATACGCAGTATTTT
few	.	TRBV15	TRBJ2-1	CATLPQVGFDEQFF	TGTGCCACTCTACCTCAAGTAGGTTTCGATGAGCAGTTCTTC
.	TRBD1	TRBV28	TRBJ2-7	CASNDRQGEQYF	TGTGCCAGCAACGACAGACAGGGCGAGCAGTACTTC
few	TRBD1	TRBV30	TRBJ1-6	CAWGRQGAYSPLHF	TGTGCCTGGGGTAGACAGGGGGCTTATTCACCCCTCCACTTT
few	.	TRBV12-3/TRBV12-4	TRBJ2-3	CASSSAPPTQYF	TGTGCCAGCAGTTCCGCCCCCCCTACGCAGTATTTT
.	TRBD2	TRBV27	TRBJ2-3	CASSSLARNTDTQYF	TGTGCCAGCAGTTCACTAGCGAGAAACACAGATACGCAGTATTTT
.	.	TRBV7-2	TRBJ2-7	CASSRSLADPRSDEQYF	TGTGCCAGCAGTCGTTCATTAGCGGATCCCAGGTCGGACGAGCAGTACTTC
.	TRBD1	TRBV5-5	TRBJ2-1	CASSHRDRVPNEQFF	TGTGCCAGCAGCCACCGGGACAGGGTCCCCAATGAGCAGTTCTTC
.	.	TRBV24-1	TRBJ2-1	CATSDPDPGGPNEQFF	TGTGCCACCAGTGATCCCGACCCCGGGGGGCCAAATGAGCAGTTCTTC
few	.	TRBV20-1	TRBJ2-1	CSAKGAMRTEQFF	TGCAGTGCTAAAGGCGCTATGCGCACTGAGCAGTTCTTC
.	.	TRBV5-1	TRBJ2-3	CASSYGTGTDTQYF	TGCGCCAGCAGCTACGGGACCGGCACAGATACGCAGTATTTT
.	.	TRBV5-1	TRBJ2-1	CASSLGYQYNEQFF	TGCGCCAGCAGCTTGGGTTACCAGTACAATGAGCAGTTCTTC
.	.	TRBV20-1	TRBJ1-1	CSARGKGGERTEAFF	TGCAGTGCTAGGGGGAAGGGGGGCGAGCGCACTGAAGCTTTCTTT
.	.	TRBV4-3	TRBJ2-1	CASSQVLPTDEQFF	TGCGCCAGCAGCCAAGTACTCCCCACGGATGAGCAGTTCTTC
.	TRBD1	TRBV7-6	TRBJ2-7	CASSFRDRGAEQYF	TGTGCCAGCAGCTTTAGGGACAGGGGTGCCGAGCAGTACTTC
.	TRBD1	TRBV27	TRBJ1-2	CASSSARDRLYGYTF	TGTGCCAGCAGTTCCGCCCGGGACAGACTTTATGGCTACACCTTC
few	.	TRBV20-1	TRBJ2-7	CSARAWSYEQYF	TGCAGTGCTAGAGCATGGTCCTACGAGCAGTACTTC
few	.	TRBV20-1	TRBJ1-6	CSARIGGGNNSPLHF	TGCAGTGCACGGATCGGCGGAGGGAATAATTCACCCCTCCACTTT
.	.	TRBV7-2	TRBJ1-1	CASSHPNTKAFF	TGTGCCAGCAGCCACCCGAACACTAAAGCTTTCTTT
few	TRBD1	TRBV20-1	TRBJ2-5	CSAPGTASRGTQYF	TGCAGTGCTCCCGGGACAGCCTCGAGGGGGACCCAGTACTTC
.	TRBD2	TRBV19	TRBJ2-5	CASSMRTSGGARLYNEQYF	TGTGCCAGTAGTATGAGGACTAGCGGGGGCGCGAGGCTCTACAATGAGCAGTACTTC
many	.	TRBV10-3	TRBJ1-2	CAISESRQRDGYTF	TGTGCCATCAGTGAGTCAAGACAGAGAGATGGCTACACCTTC
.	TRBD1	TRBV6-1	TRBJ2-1	CASSGPDRGNNEQFF	TGTGCCAGCAGTGGGCCGGACAGGGGGAACAATGAGCAGTTCTTC
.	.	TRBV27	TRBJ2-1	CASKVTGAVNEQFF	TGTGCCAGCAAGGTGACGGGAGCAGTCAATGAGCAGTTCTTC
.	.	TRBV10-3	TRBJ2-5	CAISARRSDETQYF	TGTGCCATCAGTGCCCGCAGGAGTGACGAGACCCAGTACTTC
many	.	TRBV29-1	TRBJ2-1	CSVGSGLVNEQFF	TGCAGCGTGGGGTCGGGGCTAGTCAATGAGCAGTTCTTC
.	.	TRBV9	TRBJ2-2	CASRRATNTGELFF	TGTGCCAGCAGACGGGCTACGAACACCGGGGAGCTGTTTTTT
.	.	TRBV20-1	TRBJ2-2	CSARDPTTSAAGELFF	TGCAGTGCTAGAGATCCAACCACCAGTGCCGCCGGGGAGCTGTTTTTT
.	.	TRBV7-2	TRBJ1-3	CASSLLGNSGNTIYF	TGTGCCAGCAGCTTATTGGGGAACTCTGGAAACACCATATATTTT
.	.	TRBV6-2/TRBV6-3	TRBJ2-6	CAGGESGANVLTF	TGTGCCGGAGGGGAATCGGGGGCCAACGTCCTGACTTTC
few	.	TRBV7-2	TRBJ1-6	CASSSDSPPLHF	TGTGCCAGCAGCTCGGACTCTCCACCCCTCCACTTT
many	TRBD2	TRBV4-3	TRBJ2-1	CASSQEWGWTSGSFYNEQFF	TGCGCCAGCAGCCAAGAGTGGGGGTGGACTAGCGGGAGTTTCTACAATGAGCAGTTCTTC
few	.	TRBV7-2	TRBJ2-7	CASSVVRLSEQYF	TGTGCCAGCAGCGTAGTTCGGCTCTCCGAGCAGTACTTC
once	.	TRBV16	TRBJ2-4	CASSQWGRKNIQYF	TGTGCCAGCAGCCAATGGGGGAGGAAAAACATTCAGTACTTC
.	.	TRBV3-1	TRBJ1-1	CVSSLSGITEAFF	TGTGTCAGCAGCCTGTCAGGGATCACTGAAGCTTTCTTT
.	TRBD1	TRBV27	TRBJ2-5	CASSFLGQGAREQYF	TGTGCCAGCAGTTTCTTGGGACAGGGGGCGCGGGAGCAGTACTTC
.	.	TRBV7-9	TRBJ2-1	CASSLAGQETQFF	TGTGCCAGCAGCTTAGCAGGTCAAGAGACCCAGTTCTTC
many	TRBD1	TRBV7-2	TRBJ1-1	CASSFLGQGMAEAFF	TGTGCCAGCAGCTTTCTCGGACAGGGTATGGCTGAAGCTTTCTTT
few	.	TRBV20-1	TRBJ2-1	CSARTVKFEQFF	TGCAGTGCTAGAACCGTAAAGTTCGAGCAGTTCTTC
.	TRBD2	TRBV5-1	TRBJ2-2	CASRPAGSTGELFF	TGCGCCAGCAGGCCAGCGGGGAGCACCGGGGAGCTGTTTTTT
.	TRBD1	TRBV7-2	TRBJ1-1	CASGHRGGSTEAFF	TGTGCCAGCGGACACAGGGGTGGGAGCACTGAAGCTTTCTTT
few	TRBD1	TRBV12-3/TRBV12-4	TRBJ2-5	CASSSDRGRETQYF	TGTGCCAGCAGTTCGGACAGGGGCCGAGAGACCCAGTACTTC
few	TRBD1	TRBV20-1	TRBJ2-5	CSALPTGLETQYF	TGCAGTGCCCTTCCGACAGGGTTAGAGACCCAGTACTTC
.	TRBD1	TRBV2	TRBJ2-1	CASRDSRTGTEQFF	TGTGCCAGCAGAGACTCCAGGACAGGGACTGAGCAGTTCTTC
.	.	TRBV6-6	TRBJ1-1	CASSYSRTENTEAFF	TGTGCCAGCAGTTACTCCAGGACAGAGAACACTGAAGCTTTCTTT
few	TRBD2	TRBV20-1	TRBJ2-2	CSAPGLAGYNTGELFF	TGCAGTGCTCCCGGACTAGCGGGATACAACACCGGGGAGCTGTTTTTT
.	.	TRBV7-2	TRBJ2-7	CASSLEWNHYEQYF	TGTGCCAGCAGCTTAGAGTGGAACCACTACGAGCAGTACTTC
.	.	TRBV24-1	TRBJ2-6	CATSGTHHLTF	TGTGCCACCAGTGGTACGCACCACCTGACTTTC
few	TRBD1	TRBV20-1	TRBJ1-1	CSGVQDRRRRNTEAFF	TGCAGTGGGGTCCAGGACAGGAGGAGGAGGAACACTGAAGCTTTCTTT
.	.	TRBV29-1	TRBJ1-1	CSACTGKDTEAFF	TGCAGCGCATGTACAGGGAAGGACACTGAAGCTTTCTTT
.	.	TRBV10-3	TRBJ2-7	CAISEEGREQYF	TGTGCCATCAGTGAGGAGGGACGAGAGCAGTACTTC
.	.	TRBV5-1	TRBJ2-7	CASSLMGQDEQYF	TGCGCCAGCAGCTTGATGGGCCAAGACGAGCAGTACTTC
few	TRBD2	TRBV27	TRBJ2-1	CASSRGLAFNNEQFF	TGTGCCAGCAGCCGGGGACTAGCTTTCAACAATGAGCAGTTCTTC
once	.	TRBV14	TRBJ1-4	CASSRDFPNEKLFF	TGTGCCAGCAGCCGTGACTTCCCGAATGAAAAACTGTTTTTT
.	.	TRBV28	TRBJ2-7	CASRPPQAGSFYEQYF	TGTGCCAGCAGGCCCCCACAGGCAGGGTCCTTCTACGAGCAGTACTTC
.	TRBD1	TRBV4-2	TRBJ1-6	CASSQGVVRTGSDSPLHF	TGTGCCAGCAGCCAAGGGGTCGTCCGGACAGGCTCAGATTCACCCCTCCACTTT
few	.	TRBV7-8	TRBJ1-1	CVSSLGNTEAFF	TGTGTCAGCAGCTTGGGGAACACTGAAGCTTTCTTT
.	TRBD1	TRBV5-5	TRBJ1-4	CASSLAGTGIATNEKLFF	TGTGCCAGCAGCTTGGCCGGGACAGGGATTGCAACTAATGAAAAACTGTTTTTT